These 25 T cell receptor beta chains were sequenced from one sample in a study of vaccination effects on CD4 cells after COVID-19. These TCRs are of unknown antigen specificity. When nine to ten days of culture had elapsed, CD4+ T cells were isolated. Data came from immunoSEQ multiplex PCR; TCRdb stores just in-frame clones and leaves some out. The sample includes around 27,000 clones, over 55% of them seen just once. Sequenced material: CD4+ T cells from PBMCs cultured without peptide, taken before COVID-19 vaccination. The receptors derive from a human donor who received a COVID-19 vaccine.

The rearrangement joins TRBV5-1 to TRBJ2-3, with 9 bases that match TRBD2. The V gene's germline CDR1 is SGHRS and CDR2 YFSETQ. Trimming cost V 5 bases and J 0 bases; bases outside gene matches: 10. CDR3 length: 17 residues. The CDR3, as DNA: TGCGCCAGCAGGACCGGCGGGGGGGGACCTAGCACAGATACGCAGTATTTT. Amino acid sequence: CASRTGGGGPSTDTQYF.

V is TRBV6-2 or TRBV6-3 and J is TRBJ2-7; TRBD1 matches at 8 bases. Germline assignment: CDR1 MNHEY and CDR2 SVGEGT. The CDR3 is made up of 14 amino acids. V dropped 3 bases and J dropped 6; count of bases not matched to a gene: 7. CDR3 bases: TGTGCCAGCAGTTATGCCCAGGGGGCGTTCGAGCAGTACTTC. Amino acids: CASSYAQGAFEQYF.

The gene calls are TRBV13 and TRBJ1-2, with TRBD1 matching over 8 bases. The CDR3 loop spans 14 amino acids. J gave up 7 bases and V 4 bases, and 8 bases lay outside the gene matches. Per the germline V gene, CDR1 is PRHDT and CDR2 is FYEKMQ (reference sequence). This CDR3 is CASSSRGQGSGYTF. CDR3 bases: TGTGCCAGCAGCTCCCGAGGACAGGGCTCTGGCTACACCTTC.

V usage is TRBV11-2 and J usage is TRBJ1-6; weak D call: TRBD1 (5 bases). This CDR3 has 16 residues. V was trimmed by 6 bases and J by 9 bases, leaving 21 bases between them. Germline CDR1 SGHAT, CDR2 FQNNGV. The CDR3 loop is CASREGRHTLFSPLHF. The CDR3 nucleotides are TGTGCCAGCAGGGAGGGACGACATACGCTGTTTTCACCCCTCCACTTT.

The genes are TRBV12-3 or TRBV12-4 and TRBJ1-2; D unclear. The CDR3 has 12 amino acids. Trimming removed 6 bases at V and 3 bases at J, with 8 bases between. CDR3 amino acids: CASSRSYYGYTF. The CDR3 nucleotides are TGTGCCAGCAGCCGGAGTTACTATGGCTACACCTTC.

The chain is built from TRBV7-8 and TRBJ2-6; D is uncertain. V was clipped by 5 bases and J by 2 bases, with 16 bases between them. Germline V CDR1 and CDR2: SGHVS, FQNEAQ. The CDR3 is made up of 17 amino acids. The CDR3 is CASSKGGILTGANVLTF. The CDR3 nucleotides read TGTGCCAGCAGCAAAGGCGGCATTCTCACTGGGGCCAACGTCCTGACTTTC.

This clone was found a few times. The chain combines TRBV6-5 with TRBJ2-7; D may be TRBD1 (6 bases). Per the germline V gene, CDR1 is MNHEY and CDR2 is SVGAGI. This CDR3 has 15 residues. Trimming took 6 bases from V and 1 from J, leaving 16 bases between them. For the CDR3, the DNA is TGTGCCAGCAGAGGGGGTCTAGTAGGGTCCTACGAGCAGTACTTC. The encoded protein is CASRGGLVGSYEQYF.

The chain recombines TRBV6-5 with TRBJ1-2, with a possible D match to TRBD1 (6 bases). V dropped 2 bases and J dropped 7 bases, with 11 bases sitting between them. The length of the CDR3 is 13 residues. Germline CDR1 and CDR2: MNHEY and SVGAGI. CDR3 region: CASSYGGRGGYTF. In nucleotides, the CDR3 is TGTGCCAGCAGTTACGGGGGGCGCGGTGGCTACACCTTC.

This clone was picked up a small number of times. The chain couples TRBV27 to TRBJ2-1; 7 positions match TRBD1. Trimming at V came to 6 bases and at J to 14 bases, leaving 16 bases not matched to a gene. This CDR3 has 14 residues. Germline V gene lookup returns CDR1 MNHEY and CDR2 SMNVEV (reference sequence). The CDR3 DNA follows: TGTGCCAGCAGCTCGACCCTAAAGGGGGCCGGGGAGTTCTTC. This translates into CASSSTLKGAGEFF.

DNA for the CDR3: TGTGCCAGCAGTGTCGAGTCAGGAGGCAATCAGCCCCAGCATTTT. It specifies CASSVESGGNQPQHF. The rearrangement links TRBV2 to TRBJ1-5; no clear D gene. The CDR3 has 15 residues. CDR1 and CDR2 from the germline V gene are SNHLY and FYNNEI. The V end lost 4 bases, the J end lost 2 bases, and 12 bases lay between the germline ends.

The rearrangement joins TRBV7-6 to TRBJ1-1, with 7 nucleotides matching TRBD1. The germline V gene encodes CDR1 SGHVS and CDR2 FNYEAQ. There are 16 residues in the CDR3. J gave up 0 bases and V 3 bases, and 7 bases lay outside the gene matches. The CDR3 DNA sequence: TGTGCCAGCAGCTTCCTGACCGGGACAGTGAACACTGAAGCTTTCTTT. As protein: CASSFLTGTVNTEAFF.

The DNA for the CDR3 is TGTGCCAGCTCACGAAACACCGGGGCAAATAATGAAAAACTGTTTTTT. Amino acid sequence: CASSRNTGANNEKLFF. The chain combines TRBV18 with TRBJ1-4; weak D call: TRBD1 (5 bases). The CDR3 loop spans 16 amino acids. The germline V gene has CDR1 KGHSH and CDR2 LQKENI. Trimming took 4 bases from V and 4 from J, leaving 16 bases between them.

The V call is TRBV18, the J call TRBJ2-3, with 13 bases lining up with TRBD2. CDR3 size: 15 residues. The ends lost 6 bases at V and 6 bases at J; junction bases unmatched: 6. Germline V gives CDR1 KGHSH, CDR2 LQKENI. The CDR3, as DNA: TGTGCCAGCTCCCAGACTAGCGGGGGGATCGATACGCAGTATTTT. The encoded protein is CASSQTSGGIDTQYF.

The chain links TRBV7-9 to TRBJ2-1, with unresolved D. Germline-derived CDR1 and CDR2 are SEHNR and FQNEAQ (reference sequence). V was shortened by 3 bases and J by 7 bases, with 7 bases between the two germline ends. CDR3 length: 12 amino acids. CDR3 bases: TGTGCCAGCAGCTTTGATCAGAATGAGCAGTTCTTC. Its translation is CASSFDQNEQFF.

The CDR3 protein is CASSLAFVRSYEQYF. DNA for the CDR3: TGTGCCAGCAGCTTAGCCTTTGTCAGATCCTACGAGCAGTACTTC. The chain couples TRBV11-2 to TRBJ2-7; D is uncertain. The CDR3 has 15 amino acids. The V and J ends lost 1 base and 1 base respectively, with 11 bases between them. Per germline, CDR1 SGHAT and CDR2 FQNNGV.

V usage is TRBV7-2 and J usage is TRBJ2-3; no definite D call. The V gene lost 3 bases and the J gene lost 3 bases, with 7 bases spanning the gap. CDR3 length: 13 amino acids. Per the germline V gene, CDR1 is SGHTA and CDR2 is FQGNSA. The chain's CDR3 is CASSFFPTDTQYF. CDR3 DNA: TGTGCCAGCAGCTTTTTCCCGACAGATACGCAGTATTTT.

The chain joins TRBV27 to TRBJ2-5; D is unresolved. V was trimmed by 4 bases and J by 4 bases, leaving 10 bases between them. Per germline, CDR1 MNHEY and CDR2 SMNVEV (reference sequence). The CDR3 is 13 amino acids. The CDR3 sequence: CASSYRVRETQYF. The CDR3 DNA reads TGTGCCAGCAGTTACCGGGTGAGAGAGACCCAGTACTTC.

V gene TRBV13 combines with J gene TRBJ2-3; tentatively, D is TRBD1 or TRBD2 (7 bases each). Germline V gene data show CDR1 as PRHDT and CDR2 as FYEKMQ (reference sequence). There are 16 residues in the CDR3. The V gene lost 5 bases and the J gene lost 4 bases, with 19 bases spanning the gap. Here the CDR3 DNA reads TGTGCCAGCAGCCAATACAGGGGCGGGGGACCAGATACGCAGTATTTT. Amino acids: CASSQYRGGGPDTQYF.

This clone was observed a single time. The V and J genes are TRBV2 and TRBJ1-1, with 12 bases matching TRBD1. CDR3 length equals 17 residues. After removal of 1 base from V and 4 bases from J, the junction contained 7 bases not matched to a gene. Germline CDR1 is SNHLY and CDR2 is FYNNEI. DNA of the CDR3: TGTGCCAGCAGTGAAGTGGGACAGGGGGCGCGGGTCACTGAAGCTTTCTTT. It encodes CASSEVGQGARVTEAFF.

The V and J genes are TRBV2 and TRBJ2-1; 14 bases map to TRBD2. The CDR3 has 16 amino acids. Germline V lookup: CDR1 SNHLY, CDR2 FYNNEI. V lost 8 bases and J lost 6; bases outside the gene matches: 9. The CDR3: CASFRLAGGLGNEQFF. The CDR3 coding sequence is TGTGCCAGCTTCCGACTAGCGGGGGGGCTTGGCAATGAGCAGTTCTTC.

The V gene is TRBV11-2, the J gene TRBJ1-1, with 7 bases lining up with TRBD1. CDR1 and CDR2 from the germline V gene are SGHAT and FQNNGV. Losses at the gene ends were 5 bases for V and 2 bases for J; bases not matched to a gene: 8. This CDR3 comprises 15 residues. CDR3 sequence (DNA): TGTGCCAGCAGCCCCAGACAGGGTCCCAACACTGAAGCTTTCTTT. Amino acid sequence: CASSPRQGPNTEAFF. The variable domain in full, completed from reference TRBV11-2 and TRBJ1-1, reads EAGVAQSPRYKIIEKRQSVAFWCNPISGHATLYWYQQILGQGPKLLIQFQNNGVVDDSQLPKDRFSAERLKGVDSTLKIQPAKLEDSAVYLCASSPRQGPNTEAFFGQGTRLTVV.

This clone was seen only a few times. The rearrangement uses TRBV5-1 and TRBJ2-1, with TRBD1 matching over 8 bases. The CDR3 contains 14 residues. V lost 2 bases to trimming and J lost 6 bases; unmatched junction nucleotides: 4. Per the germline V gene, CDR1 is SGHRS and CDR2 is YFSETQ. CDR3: CASSFGQGANEQFF. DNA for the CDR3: TGCGCCAGCAGCTTTGGTCAGGGGGCCAATGAGCAGTTCTTC.

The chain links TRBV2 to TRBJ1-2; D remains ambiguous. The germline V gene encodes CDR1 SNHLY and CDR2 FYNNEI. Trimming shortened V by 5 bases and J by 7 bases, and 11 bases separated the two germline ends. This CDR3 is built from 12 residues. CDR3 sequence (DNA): TGTGCCAGCAGTCCCGACTCCCGTGGCTACACCTTC. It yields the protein CASSPDSRGYTF.

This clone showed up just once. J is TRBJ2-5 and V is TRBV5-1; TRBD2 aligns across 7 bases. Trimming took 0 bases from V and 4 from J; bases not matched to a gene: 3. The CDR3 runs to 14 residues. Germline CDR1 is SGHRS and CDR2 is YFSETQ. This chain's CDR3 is CASSLGLARETQYF. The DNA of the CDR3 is TGCGCCAGCAGCTTGGGACTAGCTAGAGAGACCCAGTACTTC.

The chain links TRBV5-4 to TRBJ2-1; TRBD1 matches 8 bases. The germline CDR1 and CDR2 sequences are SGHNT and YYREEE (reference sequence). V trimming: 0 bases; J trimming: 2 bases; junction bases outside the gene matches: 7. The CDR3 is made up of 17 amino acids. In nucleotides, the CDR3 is TGTGCCAGCAGCTTGGATGGCCCAGGGGGCGCCTACAATGAGCAGTTCTTC. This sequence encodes CASSLDGPGGAYNEQFF.